The 32 T cell receptor beta chains given below trace back to one sample, sequenced in a study of T cell repertoires in cytomegalovirus infection. Antigens for these TCRs are unknown. TCRdb processed the reads anew with MiXCR; each CDR3 protein has one entry. This repertoire shows 250,000 to 400,000 distinct CDR3 sequences, roughly 25% found once; its top ten account for less than 15%. Specimen: cultured PBMCs, collected from culture after CMV antigen stimulation. Source of these receptors: a human donor in good health (CMV status not recorded). Some clones in this sample may be carry-over from other donors' samples.

The gene calls are TRBV25-1 and TRBJ2-5; D may be TRBD1 (5 bases). The CDR3 has 15 residues. The V and J ends lost 2 bases and 5 bases respectively, with 15 bases between them. Germline V lookup: CDR1 MGHDK, CDR2 SYGVNS. CDR3 nucleotides: TGTGCCAGCAGTGAAAAGGGCGCAGGGAAGGAGACCCAGTACTTC. It yields the protein CASSEKGAGKETQYF. Supplemented by reference TRBV25-1 and TRBJ2-5, the full variable domain reads EADIYQTPRYLVIGTGKKITLECSQTMGHDKMYWYQQDPGMELHLIHYSYGVNSTEKGDLSSESTVSRIRTEHFPLTLESARPSHTSQYLCASSEKGAGKETQYFGPGTRLLVL.

There are many counts of this clonotype. V and J are TRBV12-3 or TRBV12-4 and TRBJ2-3; D not certain. The length of the CDR3 is 11 residues. Trimming took off 3 bases at V and 8 bases at J, with 6 bases between the two ends. CDR3 protein: CASSFLGTQYF. The CDR3 DNA sequence: TGTGCCAGCAGTTTTTTGGGTACGCAGTATTTT.

In this sample, this clonotype turned up a few times. The chain recombines TRBV11-2 with TRBJ1-2, with TRBD1 as a possible D gene (5 bases). Deletions cut 5 bases from V and 4 bases from J, with 17 bases between. Germline V gives CDR1 SGHAT, CDR2 FQNNGV. This CDR3 is 15 amino acids long. CDR3 protein: CASSGTDSPFYGYTF. CDR3 nucleotides: TGTGCCAGCAGCGGTACTGACAGTCCTTTCTATGGCTACACCTTC.

The rearrangement links TRBV4-3 to TRBJ2-7; D not certain. Germline V lookup: CDR1 LGHNA, CDR2 YSLEER. The ends were cut back, 0 bases at V and 0 bases at J, with 9 bases in the middle. This CDR3 spans 15 amino acids. In DNA form, the CDR3 reads TGCGCCAGCAGCCAAGATCGGCAGGTCTCCTACGAGCAGTACTTC. It specifies CASSQDRQVSYEQYF.

In regard to this clonotype: One end of the junction varies from germline; a read error may be responsible. The rearrangement uses TRBV27 and TRBJ1-2; 9 bases map to TRBD1. The CDR3 length is 13 residues. Germline CDR1 reads MNHEY; CDR2 reads SMNVEV (reference sequence). In DNA, the CDR3 is TGTGACAGCAGGGTTGGGACAGGGCATGGCTACACCTTC. This gives the protein CDSRVGTGHGYTF.

This clonotype was picked up a small number of times. The chain uses TRBV4-3 and TRBJ2-1; 7 nucleotides match TRBD2. CDR3 length equals 16 residues. Germline values: CDR1 LGHNA, CDR2 YSLEER. Germline trimming cut 0 bases from V and 3 bases from J; bases unmatched to any gene: 5. The CDR3: CASSQDAQRDYNEQFF. CDR3 nucleotide sequence: TGCGCCAGCAGCCAAGATGCCCAGCGGGACTACAATGAGCAGTTCTTC.

Of note for this clonotype: The CDR3 does not close with the conserved phenylalanine or tryptophan, likely indicating a read error. The DNA is omitted, as the CDR3 cannot be located on it reliably, and the CDR3 follows TCRdb's listing. The chain carries TRBV7-2 and TRBJ1-2; the table's TRBD1 call for D was not verified on the DNA. The length of the CDR3 is 12 amino acids, counting both ends. The germline gives CDR1 SGHTA, CDR2 FQGNSA. CDR3 region: CASSAAPYGYNS.

The gene calls are TRBV19 and TRBJ1-1; 8 bases are a match to TRBD1. The length of the CDR3 is 14 residues. Trimming at V came to 6 bases and at J to 2 bases, leaving 5 bases not matched to a gene. Germline CDR1 LNHDA, CDR2 SQIVND (reference sequence). This CDR3 is CASRKGQENTEAFF. The CDR3 DNA sequence: TGTGCCAGTAGAAAGGGACAGGAAAACACTGAAGCTTTCTTT.

Only a few counts were recorded for this clonotype. CDR3: CASSPLADRSGDGYTF. For the CDR3, the DNA is TGTGCCAGCTCACCCCTCGCAGATCGGTCCGGGGATGGCTACACCTTC. The chain combines TRBV18 with TRBJ1-2; D is undetermined. Germline-derived CDR1 and CDR2 are KGHSH and LQKENI. V was trimmed by 3 bases and J by 6 bases, leaving 20 bases between them. This CDR3 has 16 amino acids.

This rearrangement joins TRBV6-2 or TRBV6-3 to TRBJ2-5; 7 bases are shared with TRBD2. Losses at the gene ends were 0 bases for V and 5 bases for J; bases not matched to a gene: 6. Germline V gives CDR1 MNHEY, CDR2 SVGEGT. The CDR3 loop spans 15 amino acids. This CDR3 is CASSYSTSLAETQYF. The CDR3 DNA reads TGTGCCAGCAGTTACTCGACTAGCCTAGCGGAGACCCAGTACTTC.

This chain links TRBV12-3 or TRBV12-4 with TRBJ2-7; 9 nucleotides agree with TRBD2. The CDR3 runs to 13 residues. V dropped 6 bases and J dropped 5; count of bases not matched to a gene: 5. CDR3 DNA sequence: TGTGCCAGCAGCCGGCGGGAGGGCCACGAGCAGTACTTC. This encodes CASSRREGHEQYF.

V and J are TRBV6-2 or TRBV6-3 and TRBJ2-1, with TRBD1 matching 8 bases. CDR3 length equals 16 residues. The germline V gene has CDR1 MNHEY and CDR2 SVGEGT. Trimming cost V 7 bases and J 3 bases; bases outside gene matches: 11. DNA of the CDR3: TGTGCCAGCATTGCCGTCGACAGGGGCCACTACAATGAGCAGTTCTTC. It encodes CASIAVDRGHYNEQFF.

The genes are TRBV3-1 and TRBJ2-5; D unresolved. This CDR3 has 15 amino acids. CDR1 and CDR2 from the germline V gene are LGHDT and YNNKEL (reference sequence). Trimming removed 3 bases from V and 1 base from J, with 12 bases in between. In nucleotides, the CDR3 is TGTGCCAGCAGCCAGTCGTATAATCTCCAAGAGACCCAGTACTTC. Its translation: CASSQSYNLQETQYF.

The chain combines TRBV14 with TRBJ2-1, with D unresolved. The germline V and J ends were trimmed by 4 bases and 15 bases, with 19 bases remaining between them. The CDR3 runs 13 residues. Germline V lookup: CDR1 SGHDN, CDR2 FVKESK. The CDR3 region has the DNA TGTGCCAGCAGCCCTTTGACTGGCGTTGAAGGGTTCTTC. Translating it yields CASSPLTGVEGFF. Full variable domain (rest looked up from reference TRBV14 and TRBJ2-1): EAGVTQFPSHSVIEKGQTVTLRCDPISGHDNLYWYRRVMGKEIKFLLHFVKESKQDESGMPNNRFLAERTGGTYSTLKVQPAELEDSGVYFCASSPLTGVEGFFGPGTRLTVL.

This clonotype has only a few counts. In nucleotides, the CDR3 is TGTGCCAGCAGCGCCGTGGCGGCCGAGCAGTACGTC. Its translation is CASSAVAAEQYV. The rearrangement uses TRBV7-9 and TRBJ2-7; no clear D. The germline V gene encodes CDR1 SEHNR and CDR2 FQNEAQ (reference sequence). V was trimmed by 5 bases and J by 6 bases, leaving 11 bases between them. CDR3 length: 12 amino acids.

The chain couples TRBV30 to TRBJ2-7; unclear D gene. The CDR3 runs to 14 residues. The V end lost 4 bases, the J end lost 0 bases, and 13 bases lay between the germline ends. In germline, CDR1 is GTSNPN, CDR2 SVGIG (reference sequence). The CDR3 is CAWNPADRSYEQYF. CDR3 coding DNA: TGTGCCTGGAACCCGGCAGACCGCTCCTACGAGCAGTACTTC.

At least ten counts were recorded for this clonotype. Compared with germline, one end of the junction differs, possibly owing to a read error. The J gene is TRBJ2-1, the V gene TRBV7-2; 8 bases align to TRBD2. The CDR3 is 16 residues long. Germline V lookup: CDR1 SGHTA, CDR2 FQGNSA. The CDR3: CASSLAGTSVDNEQFF. CDR3 nucleotides: TGTGCCAGCAGCCTAGCCGGGACTAGTGTGGACAATGAGCAGTTCTTC.

This clonotype was detected a few times. This sequence joins TRBV6-6 and TRBJ2-7, with TRBD1 matching over 11 bases. Germline V gene lookup returns CDR1 MNHNY and CDR2 SVGAGI (reference sequence). The CDR3 extends over 15 amino acids. The V segment lost 5 bases and the J segment 3 bases; nucleotides outside the gene matches: 6. The CDR3 spells CASSPGQGAHYEQYF. The CDR3 region has the DNA TGTGCCAGCAGTCCTGGACAGGGGGCACACTACGAGCAGTACTTC.

This clonotype was seen many times. The rearrangement links TRBV7-2 to TRBJ1-1; perhaps TRBD1 as D (5 bases). The CDR3 contains 12 residues. Trimming removed 9 bases at V and 3 bases at J, with 11 bases between. The V gene's germline CDR1 is SGHTA and CDR2 FQGNSA. As DNA, the CDR3 is TGTGCCAGTTCCCGGGGGTACACTGAAGCTTTCTTT. Translation gives CASSRGYTEAFF.

This clonotype has a handful of counts. V gene TRBV7-2 combines with J gene TRBJ2-2, with 12 bases that match TRBD2. After removal of 3 bases from V and 7 bases from J, the junction contained 6 bases not matched to a gene. The length of the CDR3 is 16 residues. Germline V gene sequence: CDR1 SGHTA, CDR2 FQGNSA. In DNA, the CDR3 is TGTGCCAGCAGCTTGACTAGCGGGAGTGCGGTCGGGGAGCTGTTTTTT. Translating gives CASSLTSGSAVGELFF.

The table lists this clonotype with a few counts. This rearrangement joins TRBV6-5 to TRBJ2-7, with D possibly TRBD2 on 5 matching bases. Germline CDR1 reads MNHEY; CDR2 reads SVGAGI. The V end lost 0 bases, the J end lost 0 bases, and 12 bases lay between the germline ends. The CDR3 runs to 16 residues. The CDR3 coding sequence is TGTGCCAGCAGTTACTCAGCGAGCGGAAGCTCCTACGAGCAGTACTTC. This translates into CASSYSASGSSYEQYF.

The chain uses TRBV12-3 or TRBV12-4 and TRBJ1-5; D is perhaps TRBD1 (6 bases). V was clipped by 6 bases and J by 1 base, with 10 bases between them. This CDR3 has 14 amino acids. The CDR3 region has the DNA TGTGCCAGCAGGAGGGGGTCCAGCAATCAGCCCCAGCATTTT. It translates to CASRRGSSNQPQHF.

This clonotype was detected once. V usage is TRBV7-2 and J usage is TRBJ2-3; weak D call: TRBD2 (5 bases). The V and J ends lost 1 base and 6 bases respectively, with 11 bases between them. The CDR3 length is 14 residues. Germline values: CDR1 SGHTA, CDR2 FQGNSA. Here the CDR3 DNA reads TGTGCCAGCAGCTTAGACGGGATCCGGGATACGCAGTATTTT. Translated: CASSLDGIRDTQYF.

This clonotype was detected ten times or more. V and J are TRBV7-2 and TRBJ1-5, with D uncertain. The length of the CDR3 is 14 residues. Between the trimmed V and J ends, which lost 2 bases and 5 bases, there was a span of 10 bases. Looked up from germline, CDR1 is SGHTA and CDR2 is FQGNSA. The CDR3 region is CASSLTPPDQPQHF. In DNA, the CDR3 is TGTGCCAGCAGCTTAACCCCTCCGGATCAGCCCCAGCATTTT.

The chain employs TRBV9 and TRBJ1-2, with D uncertain. The CDR3 length is 13 residues. The V gene's germline CDR1 is SGDLS and CDR2 YYNGEE. V lost 2 bases to trimming and J lost 1 base, with 6 bases between them. CDR3 sequence reads: CASSVDLNYGYTF. The CDR3 DNA reads as TGTGCCAGCAGCGTGGACCTTAACTATGGCTACACCTTC. The full variable domain, rest sourced from reference TRBV9 and TRBJ1-2, is DSGVTQTPKHLITATGQRVTLRCSPRSGDLSVYWYQQSLDQGLQFLIQYYNGEERAKGNILERFSAQQFPDLHSELNLSSLELGDSALYFCASSVDLNYGYTFGSGTRLTVV.

This clonotype occurred a few times. Here the CDR3 DNA reads TGTGCCAGCAACCCGGGACAGGGGTCCTACGAGCAGTACTTC. It codes for CASNPGQGSYEQYF. The chain combines TRBV27 with TRBJ2-7, with TRBD1 matching 10 bases. This CDR3 spans 14 amino acids. V was pared by 7 bases and J by 1 base, with 4 bases of the junction left unmatched. In germline, CDR1 is MNHEY, CDR2 SMNVEV (reference sequence).

This clonotype has ten or more counts. The rearrangement joins TRBV20-1 to TRBJ2-7, with TRBD2 identical over 7 bases. The germline V gene has CDR1 DFQATT and CDR2 SNEGSKA (reference sequence). With 3 bases clipped from V and 4 bases from J, the junction kept 6 bases outside the gene matches. There are 13 residues in the CDR3. The CDR3 sequence: CSASGGSRYEQYF. In DNA, the CDR3 is TGCAGTGCTAGCGGCGGGAGTCGGTACGAGCAGTACTTC.

A few counts support this clonotype. The V call is TRBV6-2 or TRBV6-3, the J call TRBJ2-1, with 13 bases identical to TRBD2. The germline gives CDR1 MNHEY, CDR2 SVGEGT. Germline trimming cut 5 bases from V and 4 bases from J; bases unmatched to any gene: 5. This CDR3 region has 16 residues. CDR3 DNA: TGTGCCAGCAGTCCCGGACTAGCGGGAGAGTACAATGAGCAGTTCTTC. It codes for CASSPGLAGEYNEQFF.

This clonotype was seen at least ten times. The chain carries TRBV4-3 and TRBJ2-6; D possibly matches TRBD1 or TRBD2 (6 bases each). The V gene's germline CDR1 is LGHNA and CDR2 YSLEER. The CDR3 extends over 16 amino acids. The V end lost 2 bases, the J end lost 4 bases, and 12 bases lay between the germline ends. This CDR3 is CASSQKTGAGANVLTF. The CDR3 region has the DNA TGCGCCAGCAGCCAAAAGACGGGGGCCGGGGCCAACGTCCTGACTTTC.

This clonotype was seen a handful of times. J is TRBJ2-1 and V is TRBV5-4; a weak D match, TRBD2 (6 bases). The CDR3 consists of 15 residues. The germline CDR1 and CDR2 sequences are SGHNT and YYREEE (reference sequence). V shed 0 bases and J shed 6 bases, with 13 bases lying between them. In nucleotides, the CDR3 is TGTGCCAGCAGCTTGGTAGGGAGGAGTGGCAATGAGCAGTTCTTC. The encoded protein is CASSLVGRSGNEQFF.

This clonotype has only a few counts. This CDR3 is CASSLDPQSGETQYF. The CDR3 nucleotides are TGCGCCAGCAGCTTGGATCCCCAATCCGGGGAGACCCAGTACTTC. The chain links TRBV5-1 to TRBJ2-5; D is undetermined. This CDR3 comprises 15 residues. Germline V gene data show CDR1 as SGHRS and CDR2 as YFSETQ. V was shortened by 0 bases and J by 5 bases, with 14 bases between the two germline ends.

This clonotype has a handful of counts. The chain has TRBV6-1 and TRBJ2-5, with D perhaps given as TRBD1 or TRBD2 (6 bases each). Germline-derived CDR1 and CDR2 are MNHNS and SASEGT. This CDR3 contains 14 residues. V lost 1 base to trimming and J lost 7 bases, with 13 bases between them. The CDR3 bases are TGTGCCAGCAGTGAAGTTGGGGGGCGGGGGACCCAGTACTTC. As protein: CASSEVGGRGTQYF.